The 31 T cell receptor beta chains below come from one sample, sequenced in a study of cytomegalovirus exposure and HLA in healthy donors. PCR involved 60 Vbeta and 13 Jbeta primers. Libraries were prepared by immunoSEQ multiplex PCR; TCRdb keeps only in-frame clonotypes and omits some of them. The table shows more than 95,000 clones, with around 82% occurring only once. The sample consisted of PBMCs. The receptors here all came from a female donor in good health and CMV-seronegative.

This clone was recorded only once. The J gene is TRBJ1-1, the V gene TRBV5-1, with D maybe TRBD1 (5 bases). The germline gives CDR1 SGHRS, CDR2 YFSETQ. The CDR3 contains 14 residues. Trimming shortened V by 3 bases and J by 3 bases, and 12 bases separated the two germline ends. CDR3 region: CASSWGSTYTEAFF. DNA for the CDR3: TGCGCCAGCAGCTGGGGCAGCACTTACACTGAAGCTTTCTTT.

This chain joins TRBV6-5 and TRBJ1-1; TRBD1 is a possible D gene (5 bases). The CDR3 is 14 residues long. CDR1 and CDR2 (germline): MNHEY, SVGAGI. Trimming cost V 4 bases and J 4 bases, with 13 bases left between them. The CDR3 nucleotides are TGTGCCAGCAGTTTCACCTCCGGGGGCACTGAAGCTTTCTTT. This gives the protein CASSFTSGGTEAFF.

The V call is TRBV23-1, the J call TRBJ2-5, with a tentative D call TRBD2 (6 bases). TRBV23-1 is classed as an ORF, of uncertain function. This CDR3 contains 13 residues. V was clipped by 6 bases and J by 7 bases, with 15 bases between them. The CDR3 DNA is TGCGCCAGCAGGGGCGACTGGGGAGGGACCCAGTACTTC. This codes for CASRGDWGGTQYF.

CDR3: CASSLNPAAGNYGYTF. The CDR3 bases are TGTGCCAGCAGCTTAAATCCCGCGGCTGGGAACTATGGCTACACCTTC. The chain uses TRBV7-3 and TRBJ1-2; D not certain. The V end was cut by 1 base, the J end by 2 bases, with 14 bases between. This CDR3 is 16 amino acids long. The germline CDR1 and CDR2 sequences are SGHTA and FQGTGA.

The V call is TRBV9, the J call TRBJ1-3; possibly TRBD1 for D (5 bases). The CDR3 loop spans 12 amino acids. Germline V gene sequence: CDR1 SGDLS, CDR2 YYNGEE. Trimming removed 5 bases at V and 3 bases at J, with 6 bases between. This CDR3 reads CASRGVGNTIYF. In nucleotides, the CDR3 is TGTGCCAGCAGAGGGGTTGGAAACACCATATATTTT.

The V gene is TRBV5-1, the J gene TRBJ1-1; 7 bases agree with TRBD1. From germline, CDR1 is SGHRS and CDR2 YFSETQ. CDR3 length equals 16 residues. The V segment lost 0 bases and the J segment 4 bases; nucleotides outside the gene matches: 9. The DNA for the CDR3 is TGCGCCAGCAGCTTGGGTTCTACAGGGGCGGGCACTGAAGCTTTCTTT. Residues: CASSLGSTGAGTEAFF.

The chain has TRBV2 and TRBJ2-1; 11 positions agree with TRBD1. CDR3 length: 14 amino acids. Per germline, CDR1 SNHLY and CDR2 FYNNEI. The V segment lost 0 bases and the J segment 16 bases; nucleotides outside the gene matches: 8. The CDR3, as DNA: TGTGCCAGCAGTGAAGCGGTTTGGACAGGGGGCAATTTCTTC. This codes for CASSEAVWTGGNFF.

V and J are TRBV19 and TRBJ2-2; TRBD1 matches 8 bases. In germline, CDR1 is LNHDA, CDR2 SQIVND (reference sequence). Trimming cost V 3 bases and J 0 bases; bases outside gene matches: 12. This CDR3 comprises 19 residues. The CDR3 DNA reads TGTGCCAGTAGTATGAGGCCGGGACAGGTTAAATCGAACACCGGGGAGCTGTTTTTT. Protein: CASSMRPGQVKSNTGELFF.

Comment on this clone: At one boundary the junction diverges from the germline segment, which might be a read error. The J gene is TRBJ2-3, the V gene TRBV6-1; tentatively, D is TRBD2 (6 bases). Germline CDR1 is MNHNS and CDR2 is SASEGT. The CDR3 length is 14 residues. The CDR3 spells CASTNMAGPGDRAF. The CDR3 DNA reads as TGTGCCAGCACCAACATGGCGGGGCCCGGGGACCGGGCCTTT.

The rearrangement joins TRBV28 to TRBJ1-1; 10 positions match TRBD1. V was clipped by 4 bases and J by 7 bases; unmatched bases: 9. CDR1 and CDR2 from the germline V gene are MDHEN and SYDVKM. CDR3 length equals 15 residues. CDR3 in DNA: TGTGCCAGCAGTTCCCATTCGACAGGGGGCGGTGAAGCTTTCTTT. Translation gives CASSSHSTGGGEAFF.

The CDR3 spells CASSLRGSRTDTQYF. The CDR3 region has the DNA TGTGCCAGCAGCCTTCGGGGGAGCCGCACAGATACGCAGTATTTT. This chain uses TRBV14 with TRBJ2-3, with a weak D call TRBD2 (6 bases). The CDR3 loop spans 15 amino acids. Germline V gene lookup returns CDR1 SGHDN and CDR2 FVKESK. With 4 bases removed from V and 1 base from J, the gap between germline ends came to 12 bases.

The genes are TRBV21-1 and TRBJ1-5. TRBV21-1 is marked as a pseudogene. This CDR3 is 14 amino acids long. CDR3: CASSSGSGYQPQHF. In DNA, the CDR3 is TGTGCCAGCAGCTCGGGTTCGGGTTATCAGCCCCAGCATTTT.

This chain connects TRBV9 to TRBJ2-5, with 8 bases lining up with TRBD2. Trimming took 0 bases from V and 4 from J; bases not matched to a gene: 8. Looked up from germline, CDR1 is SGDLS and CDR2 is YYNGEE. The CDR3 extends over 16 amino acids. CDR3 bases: TGTGCCAGCAGCGTAGGGATCGGGGGGGCCCGAGAGACCCAGTACTTC. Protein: CASSVGIGGARETQYF. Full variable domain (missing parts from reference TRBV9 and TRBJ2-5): DSGVTQTPKHLITATGQRVTLRCSPRSGDLSVYWYQQSLDQGLQFLIQYYNGEERAKGNILERFSAQQFPDLHSELNLSSLELGDSALYFCASSVGIGGARETQYFGPGTRLLVL.

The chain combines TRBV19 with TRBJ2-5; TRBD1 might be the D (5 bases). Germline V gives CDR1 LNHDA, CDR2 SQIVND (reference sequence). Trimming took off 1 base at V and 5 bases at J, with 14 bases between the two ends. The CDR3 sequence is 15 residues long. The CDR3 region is CASSIAAGSGETQYF. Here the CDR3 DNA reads TGTGCCAGTAGTATAGCTGCAGGGTCGGGCGAGACCCAGTACTTC.

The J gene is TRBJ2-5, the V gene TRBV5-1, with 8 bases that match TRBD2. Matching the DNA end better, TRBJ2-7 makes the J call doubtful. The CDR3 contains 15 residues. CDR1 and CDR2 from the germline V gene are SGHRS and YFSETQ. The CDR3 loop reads CASRGLVSSPYEQYF. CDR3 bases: TGCGCCAGCAGGGGACTAGTTTCAAGCCCCTACGAGCAGTACTTC.

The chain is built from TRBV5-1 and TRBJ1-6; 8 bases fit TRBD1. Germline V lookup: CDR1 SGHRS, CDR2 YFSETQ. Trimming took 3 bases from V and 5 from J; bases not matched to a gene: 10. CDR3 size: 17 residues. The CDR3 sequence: CASSSDRGKANNSPLHF. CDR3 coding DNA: TGCGCCAGCAGCTCCGACAGGGGTAAAGCTAATAATTCACCCCTCCACTTT.

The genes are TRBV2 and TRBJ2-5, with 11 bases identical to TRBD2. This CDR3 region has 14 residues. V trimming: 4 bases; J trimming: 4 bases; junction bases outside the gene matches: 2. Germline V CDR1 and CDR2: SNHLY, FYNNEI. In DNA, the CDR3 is TGTGCCAGCAGTGTAGCGGGGGGGCCAGAGACCCAGTACTTC. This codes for CASSVAGGPETQYF.

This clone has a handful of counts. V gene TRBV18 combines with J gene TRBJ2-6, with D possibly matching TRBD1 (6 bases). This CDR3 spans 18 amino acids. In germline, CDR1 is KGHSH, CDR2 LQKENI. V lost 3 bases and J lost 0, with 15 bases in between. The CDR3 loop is CASSPRTASLSGANVLTF. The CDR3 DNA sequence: TGTGCCAGCTCACCTCGGACAGCCTCCCTCTCTGGGGCCAACGTCCTGACTTTC.

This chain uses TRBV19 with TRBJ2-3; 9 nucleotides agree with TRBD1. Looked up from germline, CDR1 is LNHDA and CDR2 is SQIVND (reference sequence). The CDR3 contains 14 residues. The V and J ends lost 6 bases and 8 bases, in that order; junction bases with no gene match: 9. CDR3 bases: TGTGCCAGTAGCGAGGGACAGGGAGGCGGTACGCAGTATTTT. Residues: CASSEGQGGGTQYF.

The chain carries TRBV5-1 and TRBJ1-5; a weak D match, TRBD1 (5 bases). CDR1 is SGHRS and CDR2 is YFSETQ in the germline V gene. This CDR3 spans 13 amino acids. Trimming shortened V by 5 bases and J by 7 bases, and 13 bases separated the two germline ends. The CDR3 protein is CASSMGQGQPQHF. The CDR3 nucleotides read TGCGCCAGCAGTATGGGGCAAGGGCAGCCCCAGCATTTT. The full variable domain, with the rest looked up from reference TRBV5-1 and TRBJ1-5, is KAGVTQTPRYLIKTRGQQVTLSCSPISGHRSVSWYQQTPGQGLQFLFEYFSETQRNKGNFPGRFSGRQFSNSRSEMNVSTLELGDSALYLCASSMGQGQPQHFGDGTRLSIL.

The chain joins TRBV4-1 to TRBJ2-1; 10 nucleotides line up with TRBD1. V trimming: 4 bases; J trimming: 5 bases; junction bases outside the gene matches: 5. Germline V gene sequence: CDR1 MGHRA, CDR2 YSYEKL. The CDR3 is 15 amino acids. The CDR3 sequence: CASSPGTGVDNEQFF. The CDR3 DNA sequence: TGCGCCAGCAGCCCCGGGACAGGGGTGGACAATGAGCAGTTCTTC.

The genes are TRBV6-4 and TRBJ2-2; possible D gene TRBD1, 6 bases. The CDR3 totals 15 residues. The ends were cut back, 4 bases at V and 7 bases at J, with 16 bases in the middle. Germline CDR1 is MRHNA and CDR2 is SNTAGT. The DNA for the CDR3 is TGTGCCAGCAGTGCCCGTCCAGGGGTCGACGGGGAGCTGTTTTTT. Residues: CASSARPGVDGELFF.

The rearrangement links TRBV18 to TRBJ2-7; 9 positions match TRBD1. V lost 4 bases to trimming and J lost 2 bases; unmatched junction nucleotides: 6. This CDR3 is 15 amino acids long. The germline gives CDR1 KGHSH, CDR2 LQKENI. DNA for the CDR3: TGTGCCAGCTCACAGGGGACAGGGACTACCTACGAGCAGTACTTC. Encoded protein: CASSQGTGTTYEQYF.

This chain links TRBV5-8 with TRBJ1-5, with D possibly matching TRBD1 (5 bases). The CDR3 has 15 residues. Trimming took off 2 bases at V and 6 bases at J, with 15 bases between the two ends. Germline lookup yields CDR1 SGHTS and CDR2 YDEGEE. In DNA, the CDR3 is TGTGCCAGCAGCTTTGGGAGGGGATCGGCTCAGCCCCAGCATTTT. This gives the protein CASSFGRGSAQPQHF.

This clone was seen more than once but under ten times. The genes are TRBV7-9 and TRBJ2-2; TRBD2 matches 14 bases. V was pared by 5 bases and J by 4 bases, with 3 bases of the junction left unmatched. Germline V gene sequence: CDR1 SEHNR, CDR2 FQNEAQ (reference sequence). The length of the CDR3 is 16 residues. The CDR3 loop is CASSGTSGSGTGELFF. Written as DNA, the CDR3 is TGTGCCAGCAGCGGGACTAGCGGGAGCGGCACCGGGGAGCTGTTTTTT.

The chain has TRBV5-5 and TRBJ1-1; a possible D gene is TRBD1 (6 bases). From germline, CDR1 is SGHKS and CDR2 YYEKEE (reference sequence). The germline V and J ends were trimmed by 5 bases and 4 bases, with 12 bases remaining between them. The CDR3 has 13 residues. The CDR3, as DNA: TGTGCCAGCAGTTTTGGACAGTCCACTGAAGCTTTCTTT. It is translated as CASSFGQSTEAFF.

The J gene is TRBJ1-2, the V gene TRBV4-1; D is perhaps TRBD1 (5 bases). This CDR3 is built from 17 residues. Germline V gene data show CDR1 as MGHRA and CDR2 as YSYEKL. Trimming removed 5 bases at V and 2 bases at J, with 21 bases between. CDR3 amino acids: CASSASRDPGRNYGYTF. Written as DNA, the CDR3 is TGCGCCAGCAGCGCTTCCCGGGACCCGGGGAGGAACTATGGCTACACCTTC.

The CDR3, as DNA: TGTGCCAGCAGCCCGAGGGGGTTTGGGGCCAACGTCCTGACTTTC. This codes for CASSPRGFGANVLTF. This chain joins TRBV28 and TRBJ2-6, with D possibly matching TRBD1 (6 bases). This CDR3 has 15 residues. In germline, CDR1 is MDHEN, CDR2 SYDVKM. Trimming left V 6 bases short and J 3 bases short, with 12 bases between.

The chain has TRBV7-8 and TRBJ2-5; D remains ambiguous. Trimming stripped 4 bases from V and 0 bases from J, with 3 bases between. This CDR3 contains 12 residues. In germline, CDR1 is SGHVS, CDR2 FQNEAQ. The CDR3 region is CASSYNQETQYF. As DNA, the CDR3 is TGTGCCAGCAGCTACAACCAAGAGACCCAGTACTTC.

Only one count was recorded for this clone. CDR3 region: CASSLTGSRLISYEQYF. The CDR3 nucleotides read TGTGCCAGCAGCCTCACAGGTTCTCGACTTATCTCCTACGAGCAGTACTTC. V usage is TRBV21-1 and J usage is TRBJ2-5; TRBD1 is taken as the D call from the table, unchecked against the DNA. The J call may be in error: the DNA end matches TRBJ2-7 better. TRBV21-1 is a pseudogene segment. CDR3 length equals 17 residues.

The CDR3 nucleotides are TGTGCCAGCAGCTCAGGGACTAGCGCCGGGGAGCTGTTTTTT. This codes for CASSSGTSAGELFF. The chain carries TRBV7-9 and TRBJ2-2; 10 bases agree with TRBD2. The CDR3 runs to 14 residues. Trimming removed 4 bases from V and 6 bases from J; junction bases left unmatched: 2. Germline CDR1 is SEHNR and CDR2 is FQNEAQ (reference sequence).